Below, 11 T cell receptor beta chains from the same sample are listed, as sequenced in a study of neurological immune-mediated disorders. Documented time point: longitudinal time-point 2. One entry per CDR3 protein results from TCRdb running MiXCR on the 5' RACE reads. The table has about 80,000 distinct CDR3 sequences, over 4.5% seen once. The sample consisted of PBMCs. Receptor source: a woman aged 55-70 years with multiple sclerosis.

The table lists this clonotype with many counts. The chain carries TRBV20-1 and TRBJ1-4; no clear D. The germline gives CDR1 DFQATT, CDR2 SNEGSKA (reference sequence). CDR3 length equals 14 residues. V was pared by 3 bases and J by 3 bases, with 11 bases between. In DNA form, the CDR3 reads TGCAGTGCTAGTATACCGGCGGCTAATGAAAAACTGTTTTTT. Its translation: CSASIPAANEKLFF.

This clonotype was seen ten or more times. The chain is built from TRBV5-1 and TRBJ1-1; possibly TRBD1 for D (6 bases). The CDR3 is 14 residues long. The V gene's germline CDR1 is SGHRS and CDR2 YFSETQ. With 3 bases removed from V and 1 base from J, the gap between germline ends came to 10 bases. The CDR3 region is CASSSQTGNTEAFF. The DNA for the CDR3 is TGCGCCAGCAGCTCTCAGACAGGGAACACTGAAGCTTTCTTT.

This clonotype was recorded at least ten times. The V gene is TRBV7-2, the J gene TRBJ2-7, with 7 bases that match TRBD1. The V gene's germline CDR1 is SGHTA and CDR2 FQGNSA. V gave up 4 bases and J gave up 12 bases; unmatched junction bases: 9. The CDR3 has 12 amino acids. The CDR3 sequence is CASSWDSAYLYF. For the CDR3, the DNA is TGTGCCAGCAGCTGGGACAGCGCCTACCTGTACTTC.

This clonotype was recorded a few times. The V and J genes are TRBV7-9 and TRBJ1-4; TRBD1 aligns across 7 bases. The length of the CDR3 is 15 residues. The germline CDR1 and CDR2 sequences are SEHNR and FQNEAQ (reference sequence). The V segment lost 3 bases and the J segment 4 bases; nucleotides outside the gene matches: 5. CDR3 sequence: CASSFGGTDNEKLFF. In nucleotides, the CDR3 is TGTGCCAGCAGCTTCGGCGGGACAGATAATGAAAAACTGTTTTTT.

This clonotype has a count of ten or more. V is TRBV2 and J is TRBJ1-2; TRBD1 might be the D (5 bases). This CDR3 has 16 amino acids. CDR1 and CDR2 from the germline V gene are SNHLY and FYNNEI. Trimming shortened V by 4 bases and J by 8 bases, and 23 bases separated the two germline ends. The CDR3 region has the DNA TGTGCCAGCAGTGCTCTCCAGCGACAGAGCCTTCGAGGCTACACCTTC. This encodes CASSALQRQSLRGYTF. The whole variable domain, remainder taken from reference TRBV2 and TRBJ1-2, is EPEVTQTPSHQVTQMGQEVILRCVPISNHLYFYWYRQILGQKVEFLVSFYNNEISEKSEIFDDQFSVERPDGSNFTLKIRSTKLEDSAMYFCASSALQRQSLRGYTFGSGTRLTVV.

This clonotype was detected many times. The V and J genes are TRBV3-1 and TRBJ1-4; no firm D call. Trimming removed 4 bases at V and 8 bases at J, with 14 bases between. The CDR3 covers 14 residues. Germline CDR1 and CDR2: LGHDT and YNNKEL (reference sequence). CDR3 protein: CASSRNRLQEKLFF. The CDR3, as DNA: TGTGCCAGCAGCCGAAACCGGTTACAGGAAAAACTGTTTTTT.

Many counts were recorded for this clonotype. The J gene is TRBJ1-1, the V gene TRBV6-6, with D hard to call. The germline V gene has CDR1 MNHNY and CDR2 SVGAGI (reference sequence). The CDR3 spans 16 residues. V was trimmed by 2 bases and J by 0 bases, leaving 13 bases between them. As DNA, the CDR3 is TGTGCCAGCAGTTACCTCTTCGGCAGAATGAACACTGAAGCTTTCTTT. Its protein is CASSYLFGRMNTEAFF.

This clonotype was observed at least ten times. This sequence joins TRBV11-1 and TRBJ1-1; D is unclear. The length of the CDR3 is 14 residues. Germline V gives CDR1 SGHAT, CDR2 FQDESV (reference sequence). V was pared by 3 bases and J by 0 bases, with 8 bases between. In nucleotides, the CDR3 is TGTGCCAGCAGCTTCCAGAGATTGAACACTGAAGCTTTCTTT. It translates to CASSFQRLNTEAFF. The whole variable domain, filled in from reference TRBV11-1 and TRBJ1-1, reads EAEVAQSPRYKITEKSQAVAFWCDPISGHATLYWYRQILGQGPELLVQFQDESVVDDSQLPKDRFSAERLKGVDSTLKIQPAELGDSAMYLCASSFQRLNTEAFFGQGTRLTVV.

In its sample, this clonotype was seen many times. The V and J genes are TRBV7-9 and TRBJ2-6; possibly TRBD1 or TRBD2 for D (5 bases each). V dropped 1 base and J dropped 4 bases, with 8 bases sitting between them. The CDR3 covers 15 residues. Germline V lookup: CDR1 SEHNR, CDR2 FQNEAQ (reference sequence). CDR3 region: CASSLDGTGANVLTF. The CDR3 region has the DNA TGTGCCAGCAGCTTAGACGGGACCGGGGCCAACGTCCTGACTTTC.

A few counts support this clonotype. It may be a read error: a sequence one base away is much more abundant. The V call is TRBV5-1, the J call TRBJ2-3, with 9 bases fitting TRBD2. Trimming cost V 4 bases and J 0 bases; bases outside gene matches: 6. Germline CDR1 is SGHRS and CDR2 is YFSETQ. The CDR3 consists of 16 residues. This chain's CDR3 is CASSPRTSVSTDTQYF. CDR3 DNA: TGCGCCAGCAGCCCGAGGACTAGCGTAAGCACAGATACGCAGTATTTT.

The chain has TRBV25-1 and TRBJ2-7, with D perhaps assigned TRBD1 or TRBD2 (5 bases each). The CDR3 loop spans 16 amino acids. The germline V gene encodes CDR1 MGHDK and CDR2 SYGVNS. The V end lost 0 bases, the J end lost 1 base, and 13 bases lay between the germline ends. The CDR3 region has the DNA TGTGCCAGCAGTGAATATAAGGGACGGTTTTCCTACGAGCAGTACTTC. Translation: CASSEYKGRFSYEQYF.